This record covers a single TCR beta chain. These data are taken from a study of cytotoxic CD8 clonotypes in ibrutinib-treated CLL. Study overall: The cohort had about a dozen relapsed/refractory and some 16 treatment-naive patients, about 18 IGHV unmutated.

This CDR3 is built from 14 residues. The ends were cut back, 4 bases at V and 3 bases at J, with 9 bases in the middle. CDR1 LNHDA and CDR2 SQIVND come from the germline V gene (reference sequence). Generated by immunoSEQ multiplex PCR, the TCRdb table keeps only in-frame clones and is missing some. This table holds more than 10,000 clones, roughly four fifths found once. V gene TRBV19 combines with J gene TRBJ2-2, with D possibly being TRBD2 (6 bases). The source was PBMCs, collected at disease progression, from a patient treated with ibrutinib. This TCR was sampled from a human donor with chronic lymphocytic leukemia. The CDR3 DNA follows: TGTGCCAGTAGTACCGGGACTTACACCGGGGAGCTGTTTTTT. Encoded protein: CASSTGTYTGELFF.